The 26 T cell receptor beta chains in this list originate from one sample, sequenced in a study of T cell responses to AZD1222 COVID-19 vaccine. Profiling relied on immunoSEQ multiplex PCR, and the TCRdb table lists in-frame clones only, not all of them. The sample carries about 180,000 clones, nearly 95% recorded once. The specimen comprised peripheral blood, sampled 28 days after the second AZD1222 dose. The source is an adult who received the AZD1222 COVID-19 vaccine.

This chain joins TRBV28 and TRBJ2-7; D is tentatively TRBD1 or TRBD2 (5 bases each). The germline V gene encodes CDR1 MDHEN and CDR2 SYDVKM. The CDR3 length is 15 residues. Between the trimmed V and J ends, which lost 5 bases and 2 bases, there was a span of 16 bases. The CDR3 spells CASSPRHRGAYEQYF. Here the CDR3 DNA reads TGTGCCAGCAGTCCGAGGCACCGGGGCGCCTACGAGCAGTACTTC. Full variable domain (outside the CDR3, taken from reference TRBV28 and TRBJ2-7): DVKVTQSSRYLVKRTGEKVFLECVQDMDHENMFWYRQDPGLGLRLIYFSYDVKMKEKGDIPEGYSVSREKKERFSLILESASTNQTSMYLCASSPRHRGAYEQYFGPGTRLTVT.

A single count supports this clone. The rearrangement links TRBV27 to TRBJ1-5; D gene ambiguous. Trimming removed 2 bases at V and 10 bases at J, with 12 bases between. The CDR3 loop spans 13 amino acids. The germline gives CDR1 MNHEY, CDR2 SMNVEV (reference sequence). The CDR3 sequence: CASSLGNSRPQHF. Written as DNA, the CDR3 is TGTGCCAGCAGTTTAGGAAACAGCAGACCCCAGCATTTT.

This rearrangement joins TRBV3-1 (or the pseudogene TRBV3-2) to TRBJ2-1; 11 nucleotides line up with TRBD2. CDR1 and CDR2 (germline): LGHDT, YNNKEL (reference sequence). The CDR3 spans 17 residues. V dropped 5 bases and J dropped 5; count of bases not matched to a gene: 11. CDR3 nucleotide sequence: TGTGCCAGCAGCGTAGCGGGGGGGGGCATATTGGACAATGAGCAGTTCTTC. This encodes CASSVAGGGILDNEQFF.

V is TRBV7-9 and J is TRBJ2-5; D remains unclear. Germline values: CDR1 SEHNR, CDR2 FQNEAQ (reference sequence). The CDR3 sequence is 15 residues long. Trimming removed 5 bases at V and 5 bases at J, with 18 bases between. The CDR3 loop reads CASSIQSLSRETQYF. In DNA form, the CDR3 reads TGTGCCAGCAGCATACAATCTCTCAGTCGGGAGACCCAGTACTTC.

The V and J genes are TRBV4-3 and TRBJ1-2, with D maybe TRBD1 (6 bases). Germline CDR1 is LGHNA and CDR2 is YSLEER. Trimming shortened V by 4 bases and J by 1 base, and 16 bases separated the two germline ends. The CDR3 length is 16 residues. The CDR3 DNA reads as TGCGCCAGCAGCCTAGAGGGACAAGTGTTTAACTATGGCTACACCTTC. As protein: CASSLEGQVFNYGYTF.

The chain joins TRBV28 to TRBJ1-1; D unresolved. V was pared by 6 bases and J by 3 bases, with 17 bases between. There are 15 residues in the CDR3. From germline, CDR1 is MDHEN and CDR2 SYDVKM. For the CDR3, the DNA is TGTGCCAGCAGCCTGGCCTCAAGGGAGGACACTGAAGCTTTCTTT. Translation: CASSLASREDTEAFF.

V usage is TRBV4-1 and J usage is TRBJ1-1; D possibly corresponds to TRBD1 (5 bases). The CDR3 totals 13 residues. From germline, CDR1 is MGHRA and CDR2 YSYEKL. Trimming pared 4 bases from V and 4 bases from J, leaving 10 bases between. The CDR3 loop reads CASSPSGTTEAFF. The CDR3 region has the DNA TGCGCCAGCAGCCCTTCAGGGACCACTGAAGCTTTCTTT.

V is TRBV5-1 and J is TRBJ1-4; no definite D call. Trimming left V 4 bases short and J 5 bases short, with 9 bases between. CDR3 length equals 13 residues. Germline V lookup: CDR1 SGHRS, CDR2 YFSETQ. CDR3 DNA: TGCGCCAGCAGCAGGGTCTACAATGAAAAACTGTTTTTT. Translation: CASSRVYNEKLFF.

The chain employs TRBV18 and TRBJ2-3; 7 bases fit TRBD2. This CDR3 contains 15 residues. Germline V gives CDR1 KGHSH, CDR2 LQKENI. Trimming removed 3 bases from V and 2 bases from J; junction bases left unmatched: 5. The CDR3 region is CASSPQGGVTDTQYF. The CDR3 bases are TGTGCCAGCTCACCCCAGGGAGGGGTCACAGATACGCAGTATTTT.

This clone has only one observation. The V and J genes are TRBV6-2 or TRBV6-3 and TRBJ1-2; D unresolved. From germline, CDR1 is MNHEY and CDR2 SVGEGT. V was cut by 3 bases and J by 4 bases, with 12 bases left in between. The CDR3 runs to 14 residues. CDR3 sequence reads: CASSYGGSGYGYTF. The DNA for the CDR3 is TGTGCCAGCAGTTATGGCGGCTCGGGCTATGGCTACACCTTC.

The V call is TRBV7-2, the J call TRBJ2-1, with 12 bases lining up with TRBD2. CDR1 SGHTA and CDR2 FQGNSA come from the germline V gene. The V segment lost 5 bases and the J segment 4 bases; nucleotides outside the gene matches: 3. There are 15 residues in the CDR3. Here the CDR3 reads CASSPGLAGYNEQFF. In DNA form, the CDR3 reads TGTGCCAGCAGCCCGGGACTAGCGGGTTACAATGAGCAGTTCTTC.

The chain employs TRBV4-1 and TRBJ2-5; D remains ambiguous. Between the trimmed V and J ends, which lost 0 bases and 5 bases, there was a span of 10 bases. The CDR3 is made up of 14 amino acids. Germline V gene sequence: CDR1 MGHRA, CDR2 YSYEKL. The chain's CDR3 is CASSQDCPSETQYF. The CDR3 bases are TGCGCCAGCAGCCAAGACTGTCCAAGCGAGACCCAGTACTTC.

This clone was found once. The genes are TRBV28 and TRBJ2-7, with TRBD1 as a possible D gene (5 bases). The germline V gene encodes CDR1 MDHEN and CDR2 SYDVKM. V lost 3 bases and J lost 2, with 14 bases in between. The CDR3 is 15 amino acids. The CDR3 DNA sequence: TGTGCCAGCAGTTTGGAGACAGCTCCCACCTACGAGCAGTACTTC. Translation: CASSLETAPTYEQYF. Looking up the rest from reference TRBV28 and TRBJ2-7 gives the full variable domain: DVKVTQSSRYLVKRTGEKVFLECVQDMDHENMFWYRQDPGLGLRLIYFSYDVKMKEKGDIPEGYSVSREKKERFSLILESASTNQTSMYLCASSLETAPTYEQYFGPGTRLTVT.

The chain uses TRBV16 and TRBJ1-6; D may be TRBD1 (5 bases). V was cut by 2 bases and J by 6 bases, with 14 bases left in between. The germline CDR1 and CDR2 sequences are KGHSY and FQNENV. This CDR3 is built from 16 residues. CDR3 DNA sequence: TGTGCCAGCAGCCAAAGCGGTGGGACGGGTAATTCACCCCTCCACTTT. It encodes CASSQSGGTGNSPLHF.

The V call is TRBV7-2, the J call TRBJ2-2; D gene unclear. CDR3 length equals 12 residues. CDR1 SGHTA and CDR2 FQGNSA come from the germline V gene. V lost 0 bases and J 7 bases, leaving 3 bases between the germline ends. The chain's CDR3 is CASSLAIGELFF. The CDR3 DNA reads as TGTGCCAGCAGCTTAGCTATCGGGGAGCTGTTTTTT.

This clone was detected only once. This sequence joins TRBV11-3 and TRBJ2-1; 7 bases agree with TRBD1. With 5 bases clipped from V and 3 bases from J, the junction kept 7 bases outside the gene matches. CDR3 length equals 15 residues. Germline V lookup: CDR1 SGHNT, CDR2 YENEEA. In DNA, the CDR3 is TGTGCCAGCAGCACCTCCGGGACAGTCTACAATGAGCAGTTCTTC. Translated, it gives CASSTSGTVYNEQFF.

The chain uses TRBV9 and TRBJ1-2; D may be TRBD1 (6 bases). CDR3 size: 15 residues. Trimming removed 3 bases from V and 5 bases from J, with 17 bases in between. Germline CDR1 SGDLS, CDR2 YYNGEE. CDR3 bases: TGTGCCAGCAGCGCCCGGTGGGGGCAGGGATATGGCTACACCTTC. It codes for CASSARWGQGYGYTF.

This clone has a single count. This chain uses TRBV9 with TRBJ2-1, with 12 positions matching TRBD1. Germline CDR1 SGDLS, CDR2 YYNGEE. V shed 3 bases and J 7 bases; nucleotides not matched to a gene: 5. The CDR3 runs 15 residues. The CDR3 region is CASSEGQGAGNEQFF. The DNA for the CDR3 is TGTGCCAGCAGCGAGGGACAGGGGGCTGGGAATGAGCAGTTCTTC.

The rearrangement links TRBV4-1 to TRBJ2-2, with 8 nucleotides matching TRBD2. CDR3 length: 16 residues. Trimming cost V 2 bases and J 7 bases; bases outside gene matches: 9. Germline V gene data show CDR1 as MGHRA and CDR2 as YSYEKL. The CDR3 nucleotides read TGCGCCAGCAGCCAACTGCCCGGGGGGGCCGGCGGGGAGCTGTTTTTT. This sequence encodes CASSQLPGGAGGELFF.

This rearrangement joins TRBV5-1 to TRBJ1-1; no clear D gene. V was pared by 4 bases and J by 7 bases, with 11 bases between. Germline V CDR1 and CDR2: SGHRS, YFSETQ. This CDR3 is 12 amino acids long. The CDR3 DNA sequence: TGCGCCAGCAGCCTCGACGGGCTTGAAGCTTTCTTT. Its translation is CASSLDGLEAFF.

The J gene is TRBJ1-3, the V gene TRBV7-2; 9 positions match TRBD1. The CDR3 runs to 15 residues. Germline CDR1 and CDR2: SGHTA and FQGNSA. Trimming removed 5 bases from V and 3 bases from J; junction bases left unmatched: 5. CDR3 residues: CASSPRTGVGNTIYF. CDR3 sequence (DNA): TGTGCCAGCAGCCCGCGGACAGGGGTTGGAAACACCATATATTTT.

This clone has a handful of counts. This sequence joins TRBV19 and TRBJ1-5, with TRBD1 matching over 8 bases. CDR1 is LNHDA, CDR2 SQIVND, per germline (reference sequence). The CDR3 contains 17 residues. V was clipped by 7 bases and J by 3 bases; unmatched bases: 14. CDR3 loop: CASMRGAGGRTNQPQHF. The CDR3 bases are TGTGCCAGTATGAGGGGAGCAGGGGGCCGAACCAATCAGCCCCAGCATTTT.

The chain carries TRBV10-3 and TRBJ1-3; D call uncertain. Trimming pared 7 bases from V and 4 bases from J, leaving 5 bases between. Germline CDR1 reads ENHRY; CDR2 reads SYGVKD. The CDR3 totals 11 residues. Here the CDR3 reads CAITGGNTIYF. In nucleotides, the CDR3 is TGTGCCATCACTGGCGGAAACACCATATATTTT.

CDR3 nucleotide sequence: TGTGCCAGCAGTAACCCCTCAAGATTTAGCACAGATACGCAGTATTTT. This sequence encodes CASSNPSRFSTDTQYF. The chain uses TRBV2 and TRBJ2-3; D call uncertain. Trimming took 5 bases from V and 0 from J, leaving 15 bases between them. Germline lookup yields CDR1 SNHLY and CDR2 FYNNEI. The CDR3 sequence is 16 residues long.

V and J are TRBV11-3 and TRBJ2-3; 8 bases agree with TRBD1. With V trimmed by 5 bases and J by 3 bases, 4 bases remained unmatched. Germline lookup yields CDR1 SGHNT and CDR2 YENEEA. This CDR3 region has 14 residues. CDR3 sequence (DNA): TGTGCCAGCAGCAAGGGACAGGAGACAGATACGCAGTATTTT. Translated: CASSKGQETDTQYF. Full variable domain (remainder filled in from reference TRBV11-3 and TRBJ2-3): EAGVVQSPRYKIIEKKQPVAFWCNPISGHNTLYWYLQNLGQGPELLIRYENEEAVDDSQLPKDRFSAERLKGVDSTLKIQPAELGDSAVYLCASSKGQETDTQYFGPGTRLTVL.

The chain links TRBV11-1 to TRBJ2-5; 10 positions match TRBD2. Trimming removed 2 bases from V and 4 bases from J; junction bases left unmatched: 1. The CDR3 runs 14 residues. Germline V CDR1 and CDR2: SGHAT, FQDESV (reference sequence). The DNA of the CDR3 is TGTGCCAGCAGCTTACTAGCGGGGGTAGAGACCCAGTACTTC. Translating gives CASSLLAGVETQYF.